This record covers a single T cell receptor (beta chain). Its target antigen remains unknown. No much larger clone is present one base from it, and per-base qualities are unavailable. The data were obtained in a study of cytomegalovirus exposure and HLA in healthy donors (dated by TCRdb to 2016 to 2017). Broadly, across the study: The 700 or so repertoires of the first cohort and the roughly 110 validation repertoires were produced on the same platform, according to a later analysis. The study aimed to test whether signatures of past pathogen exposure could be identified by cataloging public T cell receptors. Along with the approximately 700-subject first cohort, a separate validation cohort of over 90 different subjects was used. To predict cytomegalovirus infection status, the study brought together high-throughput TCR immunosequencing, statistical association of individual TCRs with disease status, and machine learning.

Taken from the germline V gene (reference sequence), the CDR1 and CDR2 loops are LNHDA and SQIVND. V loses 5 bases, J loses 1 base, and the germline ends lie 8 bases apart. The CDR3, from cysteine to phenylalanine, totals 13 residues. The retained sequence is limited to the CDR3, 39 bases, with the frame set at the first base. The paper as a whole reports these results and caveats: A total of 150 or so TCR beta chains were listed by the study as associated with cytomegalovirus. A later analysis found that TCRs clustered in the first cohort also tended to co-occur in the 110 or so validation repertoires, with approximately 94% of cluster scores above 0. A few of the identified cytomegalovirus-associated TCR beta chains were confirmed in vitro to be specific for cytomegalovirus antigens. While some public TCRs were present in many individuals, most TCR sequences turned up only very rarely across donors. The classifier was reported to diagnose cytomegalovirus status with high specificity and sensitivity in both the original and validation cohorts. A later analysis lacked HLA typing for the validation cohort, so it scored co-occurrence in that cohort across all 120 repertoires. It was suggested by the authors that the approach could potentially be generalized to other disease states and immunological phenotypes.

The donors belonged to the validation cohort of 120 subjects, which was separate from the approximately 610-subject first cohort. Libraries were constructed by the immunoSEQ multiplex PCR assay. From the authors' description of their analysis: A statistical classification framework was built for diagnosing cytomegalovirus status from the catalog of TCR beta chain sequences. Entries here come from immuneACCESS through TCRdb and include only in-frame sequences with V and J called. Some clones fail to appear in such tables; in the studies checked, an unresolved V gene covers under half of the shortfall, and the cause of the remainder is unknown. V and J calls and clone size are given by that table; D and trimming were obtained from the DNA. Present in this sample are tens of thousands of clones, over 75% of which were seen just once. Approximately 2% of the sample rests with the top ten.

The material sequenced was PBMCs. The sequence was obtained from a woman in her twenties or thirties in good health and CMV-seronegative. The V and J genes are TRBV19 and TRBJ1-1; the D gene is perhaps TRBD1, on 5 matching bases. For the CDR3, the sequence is CASSLQENTEAFF. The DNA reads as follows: TGTGCCAGTAGTTTACAGGAGAACACTGAAGCTTTCTTT.